These 12 T cell receptor beta chains share one sample of origin, sequenced in a study of CXCR3-negative and CXCR3-positive naive CD8 T cells. Study findings and constraints: When CXCR3-positive naive cells were set against CXCR3-negative naive cells, the former had more hydrophobic TRB CDR3s.

5' RACE with UMI labels generated the TRB cDNA libraries. Reanalyzing the 5' RACE reads, TCRdb keeps one entry per CDR3 protein, without DNA. This sample's clone table lists nearly 110,000 distinct CDR3 sequences. Antigens of these TCRs are unknown. The source material was naive CXCR3+ CD8+ T cells from blood. Subset here: CD45RO-CCR7+CD27+CD95- naive CD8+ T cells expressing CXCR3 (TNR3+). Every receptor here comes from a human donor in good health. Some clones in this sample may be carry-over from other donors' samples.

The CDR3 sequence: CSVEDLTGATYEQYF. This rearrangement joins TRBV29-1 to TRBJ2-7; without DNA, the TCRdb call of TRBD1 cannot be checked. The germline V gene encodes CDR1 SQVTM and CDR2 ANQGSEA. The CDR3 consists of 15 residues.

The chain carries TRBV5-5 and TRBJ2-2; the TCRdb call, TRBD1, lacks DNA for checking. The length of the CDR3 is 17 residues. Germline CDR1 SGHKS, CDR2 YYEKEE (reference sequence). CDR3 region: CASSFDRTGENTGELFF.

The genes are TRBV29-1 and TRBJ2-1. CDR3 length equals 17 residues. Germline V CDR1 and CDR2: SQVTM, ANQGSEA. The CDR3 sequence is CSVEDREVPSSYNEQFF.

The CDR3 here is CASSPMLVSSYNEQFF. V usage is TRBV7-8 and J usage is TRBJ2-1. This CDR3 comprises 16 residues. In germline, CDR1 is SGHVS, CDR2 FQNEAQ.

The chain links TRBV9 to TRBJ1-1. The CDR3 is made up of 14 amino acids. Germline V lookup: CDR1 SGDLS, CDR2 YYNGEE. CDR3 loop: CASSVEGVSTEAFF. Supplemented by reference TRBV9 and TRBJ1-1, the full variable domain reads DSGVTQTPKHLITATGQRVTLRCSPRSGDLSVYWYQQSLDQGLQFLIQYYNGEERAKGNILERFSAQQFPDLHSELNLSSLELGDSALYFCASSVEGVSTEAFFGQGTRLTVV.

CDR3 region: CASSQGDTEAFF. The chain has TRBV4-3 and TRBJ1-1. Germline V gene sequence: CDR1 LGHNA, CDR2 YSLEER. The CDR3 sequence is 12 residues long.

The rearrangement links TRBV29-1 to TRBJ1-1. Germline CDR1 and CDR2: SQVTM and ANQGSEA. The CDR3 sequence is 13 residues long. The CDR3 reads CSYEGGSNTEAFF. The variable domain in full, with the rest retrieved from reference TRBV29-1 and TRBJ1-1, is SAVISQKPSRDICQRGTSLTIQCQVDSQVTMMFWYRQQPGQSLTLIATANQGSEATYESGFVIDKFPISRPNLTFSTLTVSNMSPEDSSIYLCSYEGGSNTEAFFGQGTRLTVV.

The V and J genes are TRBV20-1 and TRBJ2-1; as DNA is missing, the TRBD1 call by TCRdb cannot be tested. CDR1 is DFQATT and CDR2 is SNEGSKA in the germline V gene (reference sequence). The CDR3 is made up of 17 amino acids. The CDR3 loop reads CSAISWGDTSSYNEQFF.

The CDR3 loop is CAWRKGWEAFF. The rearrangement links TRBV30 to TRBJ1-1. This CDR3 contains 11 residues. Germline V CDR1 and CDR2: GTSNPN, SVGIG (reference sequence). Full variable domain (outside the CDR3, taken from reference TRBV30 and TRBJ1-1): SQTIHQWPATLVQPVGSPLSLECTVEGTSNPNLYWYRQAAGRGLQLLFYSVGIGQISSEVPQNLSASRPQDRQFILSSKKLLLSDSGFYLCAWRKGWEAFFGQGTRLTVV.

The V gene is TRBV4-1, the J gene TRBJ2-7; TCRdb returns TRBD1, unconfirmable since there is no DNA. This CDR3 comprises 16 residues. CDR1 is MGHRA and CDR2 is YSYEKL in the germline V gene. The CDR3 reads CASSPLFGTGAFEQYF.

The V gene is TRBV6-1, the J gene TRBJ2-1; TCRdb's D gene call, TRBD1, goes unchecked for lack of DNA. The CDR3 loop spans 14 amino acids. CDR1 is MNHNS, CDR2 SASEGT, per germline. This CDR3 reads CASSERPTGVEQFF.

CDR3 in amino acids: CASSRVEAREKLFF. V is TRBV7-2 and J is TRBJ1-4. Germline V gives CDR1 SGHTA, CDR2 FQGNSA. The CDR3 totals 14 residues.